This TCR beta chain originates from a study of blood T cell repertoires in COVID-19. Across the whole study: Sources were T cells, B-cell-depleted T cells, or PBMCs; the material itself was cDNA or gDNA.

Clones were sequenced by immunoSEQ multiplex PCR, and TCRdb holds only the in-frame ones, with some missing. The data contain around 310,000 clones, 88% of them seen just once; the ten biggest clones take up around 4.6%. The germline V gene encodes CDR1 DFQATT and CDR2 SNEGSKA (reference sequence). CDR3 length equals 17 residues. Trimming pared 3 bases from V and 0 bases from J, leaving 19 bases between. The clonotype comes from a man aged 25 to 40 who had recovered from COVID-19. Input material: PBMCs or T cells enriched from blood (not recorded which). The chain joins TRBV20-1 to TRBJ2-3; TRBD2 is a possible D gene (5 bases). The CDR3 reads CSASFGEFRLSTDTQYF. CDR3 coding DNA: TGCAGTGCTAGTTTCGGGGAATTCCGTCTTAGCACAGATACGCAGTATTTT.